The TCR beta chain under discussion was sequenced for a study of T-cell memory formation after mild COVID-19. At the level of the study: Most TCR clusters belonged to a single donor. Overall study results and limits: Certain responding clones were present in pre-infection memory, suggesting participation of cross-reactive memory. Nothing confirmed that second-wave clones peaking on day 37 were specific for SARS-CoV-2. Among CD4+ contracting clones, most were CM and EM, and CD8+ ones EMRA.

The length of the CDR3 is 19 residues. Germline V lookup: CDR1 SGHAT, CDR2 FQNNGV. V shed 5 bases and J 0 bases; nucleotides not matched to a gene: 13. TCRdb recomputed calls from the 5' RACE reads with MiXCR, one row per CDR3 protein. The sample holds some 350,000 distinct CDR3 sequences; around a sixth are singletons and the top ten take about a fifth. In its sample, this clonotype was seen a few times. Its antigen remains unknown. The TCR originated in a man aged 18 to 35 who had mild COVID-19 (a few samples of this study predate the infection). Cell type and time point are not known. The J gene is TRBJ2-1, the V gene TRBV11-2; 10 nucleotides match TRBD1. Sequencing was performed on PBMCs or a T cell subset sorted from them (not recorded which). The CDR3 is CASSADDRGHRSSYNEQFF. The CDR3 DNA sequence: TGTGCCAGCAGCGCGGACGACAGGGGGCACAGGAGCTCCTACAATGAGCAGTTCTTC. The entire variable domain, with the rest obtained from reference TRBV11-2 and TRBJ2-1, is as follows: EAGVAQSPRYKIIEKRQSVAFWCNPISGHATLYWYQQILGQGPKLLIQFQNNGVVDDSQLPKDRFSAERLKGVDSTLKIQPAKLEDSAVYLCASSADDRGHRSSYNEQFFGPGTRLTVL.